Below, 12 T cell receptor beta chains from the same sample are listed, as sequenced in a study of identical twins. TCRdb analysed the 5' RACE reads with MiXCR anew, one entry per CDR3 protein. Altogether hundreds of thousands of distinct CDR3 sequences are present, approximately 8.5% being singletons, with the ten largest covering approximately 2.1%. The same data also contributed to another study, on yellow fever vaccine responses in identical twins.

Sequenced: memory (CD45RO+) T cells sorted from blood. Receptors were obtained from a woman under 30 in good health.

The chain couples TRBV14 to TRBJ1-6; D call uncertain. The V and J ends lost 0 bases and 6 bases respectively, with 6 bases between them. Germline V gene data show CDR1 as SGHDN and CDR2 as FVKESK. There are 14 residues in the CDR3. CDR3 residues: CASSQETRNSPLHF. In DNA, the CDR3 is TGTGCCAGCAGCCAAGAAACGCGTAATTCACCCCTCCACTTT.

This clonotype was observed many times. The chain links TRBV10-3 to TRBJ1-5; TRBD1 matches 8 bases. This CDR3 is 16 amino acids long. Germline V gene data show CDR1 as ENHRY and CDR2 as SYGVKD. V was pared by 4 bases and J by 1 base, with 6 bases of the junction left unmatched. CDR3 sequence (DNA): TGTGCCATCAGTGCAGCCGGGACAGGCAGCAATCAGCCCCAGCATTTT. It codes for CAISAAGTGSNQPQHF.

This clonotype was observed at least ten times. The chain joins TRBV5-1 to TRBJ1-1, with 7 nucleotides matching TRBD1. The CDR3 is 15 residues long. Germline loops: CDR1 SGHRS, CDR2 YFSETQ. The V segment lost 4 bases and the J segment 1 base; nucleotides outside the gene matches: 7. CDR3 coding DNA: TGCGCCAGCAGCAAACAGGGGACGGGGAACACTGAAGCTTTCTTT. It is translated as CASSKQGTGNTEAFF.

This clonotype was counted ten times or more. The chain joins TRBV2 to TRBJ2-5, with 7 bases lining up with TRBD2. Germline V gene lookup returns CDR1 SNHLY and CDR2 FYNNEI. J gave up 3 bases and V 6 bases, and 1 base lay outside the gene matches. This CDR3 region has 12 residues. The CDR3 spells CASRGREETQYF. The CDR3 region has the DNA TGTGCCAGCAGGGGGAGGGAAGAGACCCAGTACTTC. Variable domain in full (rest from reference TRBV2 and TRBJ2-5): EPEVTQTPSHQVTQMGQEVILRCVPISNHLYFYWYRQILGQKVEFLVSFYNNEISEKSEIFDDQFSVERPDGSNFTLKIRSTKLEDSAMYFCASRGREETQYFGPGTRLLVL.

In DNA form, the CDR3 reads TGCGCCAGCAGCTTGGGGGGGACTAGCGGGGGAGACAATGAGCAGTTCTTC. Its translation: CASSLGGTSGGDNEQFF. V usage is TRBV5-1 and J usage is TRBJ2-1, with TRBD2 matching over 14 bases. Germline CDR1 is SGHRS and CDR2 is YFSETQ. V gave up 0 bases and J gave up 5 bases; unmatched junction bases: 4. The CDR3 is 17 amino acids.

This rearrangement joins TRBV18 to TRBJ2-1, with 8 bases identical to TRBD2. The CDR3 contains 17 residues. Germline values: CDR1 KGHSH, CDR2 LQKENI. Trimming took 3 bases from V and 7 from J; bases not matched to a gene: 14. The CDR3 loop is CASSPSLTGGERNEQFF. The DNA for the CDR3 is TGTGCCAGCTCACCGTCGCTTACGGGAGGGGAAAGGAATGAGCAGTTCTTC. Looking up the rest from reference TRBV18 and TRBJ2-1 gives the full variable domain: NAGVMQNPRHLVRRRGQEARLRCSPMKGHSHVYWYRQLPEEGLKFMVYLQKENIIDESGMPKERFSAEFPKEGPSILRIQQVVRGDSAAYFCASSPSLTGGERNEQFFGPGTRLTVL.

This clonotype came up many times. This rearrangement joins TRBV18 to TRBJ2-7; a weak D match, TRBD1 (6 bases). Trimming removed 2 bases at V and 0 bases at J, with 8 bases between. Germline V gene data show CDR1 as KGHSH and CDR2 as LQKENI. This CDR3 spans 14 amino acids. Here the CDR3 reads CASSPDRLSYEQYF. DNA of the CDR3: TGTGCCAGCTCACCAGACAGGCTCTCCTACGAGCAGTACTTC.

This chain joins TRBV6-6 and TRBJ1-2; no definite D call. The V end lost 2 bases, the J end lost 6 bases, and 10 bases lay between the germline ends. This CDR3 spans 13 amino acids. Germline-derived CDR1 and CDR2 are MNHNY and SVGAGI (reference sequence). Here the CDR3 DNA reads TGTGCCAGCAGTTACCTTGGTGGCAATGGCTACACCTTC. This sequence encodes CASSYLGGNGYTF.

This clonotype was seen only a few times. This rearrangement joins TRBV10-1 to TRBJ2-3; TRBD2 matches 10 bases. The CDR3 totals 16 residues. Trimming at V came to 4 bases and at J to 0 bases, leaving 4 bases not matched to a gene. CDR1 is WNHNN and CDR2 is SYGVQD in the germline V gene (reference sequence). The CDR3 reads CASSAGLAASTDTQYF. Written as DNA, the CDR3 is TGCGCCAGCAGTGCAGGACTAGCGGCAAGCACAGATACGCAGTATTTT.

This clonotype has a handful of counts. DNA for the CDR3: TGTGCCAGCAGCCAACAGGCGTTCATGAACACTGAAGCTTTCTTT. This codes for CASSQQAFMNTEAFF. This chain joins TRBV5-6 and TRBJ1-1, with D possibly TRBD1 on 5 matching bases. Per germline, CDR1 SGHDT and CDR2 YYEEEE. The V gene lost 4 bases and the J gene lost 0 bases, with 13 bases spanning the gap. This CDR3 is built from 15 residues. Full variable domain (missing parts from reference TRBV5-6 and TRBJ1-1): DAGVTQSPTHLIKTRGQQVTLRCSPKSGHDTVSWYQQALGQGPQFIFQYYEEEERQRGNFPDRFSGHQFPNYSSELNVNALLLGDSALYLCASSQQAFMNTEAFFGQGTRLTVV.

There are many counts of this clonotype. The J gene is TRBJ1-1, the V gene TRBV20-1, with unresolved D. V lost 3 bases, J lost 4 bases, and 12 bases lay in between. There are 13 residues in the CDR3. The germline V gene has CDR1 DFQATT and CDR2 SNEGSKA (reference sequence). This CDR3 is CSARPGWGTEAFF. Here the CDR3 DNA reads TGCAGTGCTAGGCCGGGGTGGGGCACTGAAGCTTTCTTT.

This clonotype appeared many times. The chain carries TRBV5-1 and TRBJ1-1; tentative D call: TRBD1 (6 bases). The V end lost 0 bases, the J end lost 4 bases, and 13 bases lay between the germline ends. The CDR3 is made up of 15 amino acids. CDR1 is SGHRS, CDR2 YFSETQ, per germline. Here the CDR3 DNA reads TGCGCCAGCAGCTTGGCCGGGCAGGGGAGCACTGAAGCTTTCTTT. The encoded protein is CASSLAGQGSTEAFF.